The entry below gives a single TCR beta chain sequence along with its context. Sequencing used immunoSEQ multiplex PCR; TCRdb keeps in-frame clones, though not all of them. The sample records a few hundred thousand clones, approximately 86% being singletons. These data come from a study of blood T cell repertoires in COVID-19. Study in general: COVID-19 samples collected from the United States, Italy and Spain covered acute and convalescent phases.

Patients at the Seattle site were enrolled during active infection and followed longitudinally. The clonotype originates from a woman in her sixties or seventies with COVID-19, enrolled during active disease. Sample: peripheral blood.

The CDR3 nucleotides are TGTGCCAGCAGAAGTGACACCTCCTACGAGCAGTACTTC. Translated: CASRSDTSYEQYF. J is TRBJ2-7 and V is TRBV13, with D unclear. The germline V gene has CDR1 PRHDT and CDR2 FYEKMQ (reference sequence). Between the trimmed V and J ends, which lost 6 bases and 0 bases, there was a span of 9 bases. This CDR3 contains 13 residues.